This TCR beta chain was recorded in a study of CDR3 diversity in severe acne. MiXCR, applied by TCRdb to the PCR reads, yields one record per CDR3 protein. This table has roughly 93,000 distinct CDR3 sequences, under 55% appearing once. Input material: blood. This receptor was obtained from a male donor with severe acne vulgaris.

CDR3: CASSYGTGRGYGANVLTF. The CDR3 DNA follows: TGTGCCAGCAGCTACGGGACAGGGCGGGGCTATGGGGCCAACGTCCTGACTTTC. The rearrangement links TRBV7-2 to TRBJ2-6, with 9 bases that match TRBD1. Germline-derived CDR1 and CDR2 are SGHTA and FQGNSA. V was pared by 4 bases and J by 3 bases, with 10 bases of the junction left unmatched. This CDR3 region has 18 residues.